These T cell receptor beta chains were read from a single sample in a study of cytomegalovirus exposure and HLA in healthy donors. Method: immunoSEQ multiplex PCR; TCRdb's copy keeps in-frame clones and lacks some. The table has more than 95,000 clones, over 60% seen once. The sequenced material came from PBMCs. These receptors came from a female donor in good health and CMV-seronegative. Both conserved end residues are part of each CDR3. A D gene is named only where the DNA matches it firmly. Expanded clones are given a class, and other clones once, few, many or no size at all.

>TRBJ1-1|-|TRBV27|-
TGTGCCAGCAGTTTAGGGGGCACGGGGACTGAAGCTTTCTTT
CASSLGGTGTEAFF
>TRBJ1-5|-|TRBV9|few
TGTGCCAGCAGCGTAGATCTGACACCTAATCAGCCCCAGCATTTT
CASSVDLTPNQPQHF
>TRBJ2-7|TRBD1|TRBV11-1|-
TGTGCCAGCAGCCGACAGGGGGGTAGCTCCTACGAGCAGTACTTC
CASSRQGGSSYEQYF
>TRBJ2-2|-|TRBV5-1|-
TGCGCCAGCAGCTTGTCCCTTGGGCCAGCCGGGGAGCTGTTTTTT
CASSLSLGPAGELFF
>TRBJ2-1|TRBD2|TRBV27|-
TGTGCCAGCAGTTCCCCGGGACTAGCGGGTCTGGGGGATGAGCAGTTCTTC
CASSSPGLAGLGDEQFF
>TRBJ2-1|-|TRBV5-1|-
TGCGCCAGCAGCTTGGTTCCGGGACTCGATTACAATGAGCAGTTCTTC
CASSLVPGLDYNEQFF
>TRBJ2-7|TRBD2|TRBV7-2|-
TGTGCCAGCAGCTTAGAAGCTAGCGGCCTCTCCTACGAGCAGTACTTC
CASSLEASGLSYEQYF
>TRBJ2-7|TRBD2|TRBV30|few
TGTGCCTGGACCGAGACTAGCAGAGAGCAGTACTTC
CAWTETSREQYF
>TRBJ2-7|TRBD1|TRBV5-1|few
TGCGCCAGCAGCTTGTCAGGGGGTTACGAGCAGTACTTC
CASSLSGGYEQYF
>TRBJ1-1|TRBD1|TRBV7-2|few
TGTGCCAGCAGCTCCGTCGATTTTCCGGGACAGGCTGTCGCTTTCTTT
CASSSVDFPGQAVAFF
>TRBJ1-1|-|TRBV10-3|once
TGTACCATCAGTGAGAGACAAGCCAACACTGAAGCTTTCTTT
CTISERQANTEAFF
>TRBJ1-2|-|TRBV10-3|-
TGTGCCATCAGTGACAGATTGGATGGCTACACCTTC
CAISDRLDGYTF
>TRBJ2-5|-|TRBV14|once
TGTGCCAGCAGCCACCCCTCCTGGGACACCAAAGAGACCCAGTACTTC
CASSHPSWDTKETQYF
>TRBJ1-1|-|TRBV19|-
TGTGCCAGTAGTACGGGTCGCACTGAAGCTTTCTTT
CASSTGRTEAFF
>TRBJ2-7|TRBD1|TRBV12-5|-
TGTGCTAGTGGTTCGCTACAGGGGGAGGAGTACTTC
CASGSLQGEEYF
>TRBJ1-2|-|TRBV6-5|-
TGTGCCAGCAAAGTCTCAGGGGATGGCTACACCTTC
CASKVSGDGYTF
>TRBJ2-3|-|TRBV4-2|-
TGTGCCAGCAGCCAAGTCCTCATGGGGAGTTCCACAGATACGCAGTATTTT
CASSQVLMGSSTDTQYF
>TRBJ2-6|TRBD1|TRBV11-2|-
TGTGCCAGCAGCTTATTTTCGGGACAGGACTCTGGGGCCAACGTCCTGACTTTC
CASSLFSGQDSGANVLTF
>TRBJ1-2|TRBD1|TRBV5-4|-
TGTGCCAGCAGCCTGGGGACAGTTGGCTACACCTTC
CASSLGTVGYTF
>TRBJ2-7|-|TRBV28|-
TGCGCCACCCATGAGTCCTACGAGCAGTACTTC
CATHESYEQYF
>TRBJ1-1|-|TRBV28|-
TGTGCCAGCAGCCCTGACTTCACTGAAGCTTTCTTT
CASSPDFTEAFF
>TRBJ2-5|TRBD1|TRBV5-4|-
TGTGCCAGCAGCTCGGGACAGGGACAAGAGACCCAGTACTTC
CASSSGQGQETQYF
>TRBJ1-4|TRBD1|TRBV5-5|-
TGTGCCAGCAGCCGCCGGGACAGTTATGACAAACTGTTTTTT
CASSRRDSYDKLFF
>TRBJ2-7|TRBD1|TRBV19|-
TGTGCCAGTAGTCCGACAGGGGGCCGTAACGAGCAGTACTTC
CASSPTGGRNEQYF
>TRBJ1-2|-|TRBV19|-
TGTGCCAGTAGTATAAGAGACAGGTCGGATGGCTACACCTTC
CASSIRDRSDGYTF
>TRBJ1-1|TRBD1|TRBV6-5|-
TGTGCCAGCGGTCGGGACAGGGCGATTACACTGAATGCTTTCTTT
CASGRDRAITLNAFF
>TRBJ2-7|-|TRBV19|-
TGTGCCAGTAAACTCTCATTTACCACCTACGAGCAGTACTTC
CASKLSFTTYEQYF
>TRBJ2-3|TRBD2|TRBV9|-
TGTGCCAGCAGCGTCTTTAGCGGGGAGACAGATACGCAGTATTTT
CASSVFSGETDTQYF
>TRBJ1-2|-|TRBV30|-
TGTGCCTGGAGTACTGGGGCTGCTTTGGGGGGCTACACCTTC
CAWSTGAALGGYTF
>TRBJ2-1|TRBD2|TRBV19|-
TGTGCCAGTAGTATGGGACTAGCGGGGGGATTCTACAATGAGCAGTTCTTC
CASSMGLAGGFYNEQFF
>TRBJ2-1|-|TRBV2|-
TGTGCCAGCAGCGCGGAGGGGAATGAGCAGTTCTTC
CASSAEGNEQFF
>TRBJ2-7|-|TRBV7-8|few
TGTGCCAGCAGCTTATCCTCCGGGGTCACCTACGAGCAGTACTTC
CASSLSSGVTYEQYF
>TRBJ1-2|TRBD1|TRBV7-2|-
TGTGCCAGCAGCCCCGACAGGGCCTATGGCTACACCTTC
CASSPDRAYGYTF
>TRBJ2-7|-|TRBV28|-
TGTGCCAGCAGTTTGTCCCGGGACAAACTCTCCTACGAGCAGTACTTC
CASSLSRDKLSYEQYF
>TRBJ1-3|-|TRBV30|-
TGTGCCTGGAATCCAGGGCCGGCGTCTGGAAACACCATATATTTT
CAWNPGPASGNTIYF
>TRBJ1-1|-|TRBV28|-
TGTGCCAGCAGTTCGATCCCGGTTTCGGGGTCCGACACTGAAGCTTTCTTT
CASSSIPVSGSDTEAFF
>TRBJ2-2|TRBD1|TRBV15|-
TGTGCCACCAGCAGCCTCTTAGGGACAGAGGGAACCGGGGAGCTGTTTTTT
CATSSLLGTEGTGELFF
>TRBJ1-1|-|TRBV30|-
TGTGCCTGGAGTATGTCAGCTGAAGCTTTCTTT
CAWSMSAEAFF
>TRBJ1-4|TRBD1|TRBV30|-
TGTGCCTGGAGCGAGGGGGCCGGGGATGAAAAACTGTTTTTT
CAWSEGAGDEKLFF
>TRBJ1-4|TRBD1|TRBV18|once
TGTGCCAGCTCACGGACAGGGGGATATGAAAAACTGTTTTTT
CASSRTGGYEKLFF
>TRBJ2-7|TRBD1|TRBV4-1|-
TGCGCCAGCAGCCAAGTCCGGACAGGGGACTACGAGCAGTACTTC
CASSQVRTGDYEQYF
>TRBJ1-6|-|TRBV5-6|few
TGTGCCAGCAGCTTTCGACTCGGGACGGAGGGATCACCCCTCCACTTT
CASSFRLGTEGSPLHF
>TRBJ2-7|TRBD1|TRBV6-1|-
TGTGCCAGCATCCGGGACAGGGGGCTCGGCGAGCAGTACTTC
CASIRDRGLGEQYF
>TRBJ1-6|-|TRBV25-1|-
TGTGCCAGCAGTGAATCCGGGGGAGGGGGGGGTAATTCACCCCTCCACTTT
CASSESGGGGGNSPLHF